This T cell receptor (beta chain) was profiled in a study of blood T cell repertoires in COVID-19. This table comes from immunoSEQ multiplex PCR, and its TCRdb copy is limited to in-frame clones, with some not included. The sample holds around 200,000 clones, around 85% seen once. Germline CDR1 reads LNHDA; CDR2 reads SQIVND (reference sequence). The CDR3 has 17 residues. Losses at the gene ends were 1 base for V and 9 bases for J; bases not matched to a gene: 13. This TCR derives from a human donor in a cohort sampled during active COVID-19. Sequencing was performed on peripheral blood. The V gene is TRBV19, the J gene TRBJ2-4; 9 bases match TRBD2. For the CDR3, the DNA is TGTGCCAGTAGTATAGGCGATAGCGGGAGTCGTGGGGTCATTCAGTACTTC. Translating it yields CASSIGDSGSRGVIQYF. Filled out from reference TRBV19 and TRBJ2-4, the complete variable domain reads DGGITQSPKYLFRKEGQNVTLSCEQNLNHDAMYWYRQDPGQGLRLIYYSQIVNDFQKGDIAEGYSVSREKKESFPLTVTSAQKNPTAFYLCASSIGDSGSRGVIQYFGAGTRLSVL.